The 5 T cell receptor beta chains presented below share a single source sample, sequenced in a study of shared T cell receptors in the human thymus. The table came from immunoSEQ multiplex PCR; TCRdb's copy has only in-frame clones and leaves some out. The table records roughly 500,000 clones, 75% to 85% of them present only once. This sample also belongs to another study, concerning human thymus T cells.

What was sequenced was thymocytes. These receptor sequences come from a boy in the first two years of life with a congenital heart defect.

V is TRBV21-1 and J is TRBJ1-5; the table's D call TRBD1 went unverified against the DNA. TRBV21-1 is given as a pseudogene. This CDR3 region has 14 residues. The CDR3 region has the DNA TGTGCCAGCAGCAAACTGGCAGGGTCCCAGCCCCAGCATTTT. This gives the protein CASSKLAGSQPQHF.

The rearrangement links TRBV25-1 to TRBJ1-1, with D tentatively TRBD1 (6 bases). Trimming took 7 bases from V and 0 from J, leaving 15 bases between them. CDR1 and CDR2 (germline): MGHDK, SYGVNS. This CDR3 is built from 15 residues. For the CDR3, the DNA is TGTGCCAGCAAGGGTTCGGGGGGCTTGAACACTGAAGCTTTCTTT. Its translation: CASKGSGGLNTEAFF. The full variable domain, completed using reference TRBV25-1 and TRBJ1-1, is EADIYQTPRYLVIGTGKKITLECSQTMGHDKMYWYQQDPGMELHLIHYSYGVNSTEKGDLSSESTVSRIRTEHFPLTLESARPSHTSQYLCASKGSGGLNTEAFFGQGTRLTVV.

The chain combines TRBV30 with TRBJ2-3, with 9 bases identical to TRBD1. Germline V gene sequence: CDR1 GTSNPN, CDR2 SVGIG (reference sequence). The CDR3 runs to 15 residues. With 1 base clipped from V and 4 bases from J, the junction kept 6 bases outside the gene matches. The CDR3 DNA sequence: TGTGCCTGGAGTGGTGGGACAGGGAAGGCAGATACGCAGTATTTT. Protein product: CAWSGGTGKADTQYF.

The V gene is TRBV6-1, the J gene TRBJ2-3; a weak D match, TRBD2 (5 bases). V lost 3 bases, J lost 5 bases, and 15 bases lay in between. The CDR3 loop spans 15 amino acids. Germline CDR1 and CDR2: MNHNS and SASEGT. The CDR3: CASSELPGVEDTQYF. The DNA for the CDR3 is TGTGCCAGCAGTGAGCTTCCCGGGGTGGAAGATACGCAGTATTTT.

The V and J genes are TRBV4-1 and TRBJ2-7, with 7 bases fitting TRBD2. The germline V gene encodes CDR1 MGHRA and CDR2 YSYEKL. The CDR3 totals 16 residues. V was clipped by 0 bases and J by 3 bases; unmatched bases: 8. Written as DNA, the CDR3 is TGCGCCAGCAGCCAAGATGAGGGAGGGAAGGACTACGAGCAGTACTTC. Amino acid sequence: CASSQDEGGKDYEQYF.